Given below is one T cell receptor (beta chain) in context. This clonotype was recorded once. It lacks a known antigen. One end of the junction is discordant with germline, which a read error may explain. The sample belongs to a study of tumor and adjacent non-tumor tissue in lung cancer listed by TCRdb under 2018. Regarding the study in general: By cancer type, the cohort comprised some twelve adenocarcinoma patients, a couple of squamous cell carcinoma patients and 1 small cell lung cancer patient. The roughly 15 patients were aged about 30 to 76 years, included 10 men and 5 women, and had TNM stage I to III disease. A total of some 130,000,000 productive TCRbeta reads were generated by sequencing, corresponding to an average of roughly 4 million reads per sample. The study compared bulk TCRbeta repertoires from lung tumor tissue and matched distant non-tumor lung tissue of roughly 14 lung cancer patients. TCRbeta CDR3 sequencing was performed on roughly 32 paired specimens, with one tumor sample and one normal lung sample collected per patient. Study-level results and caveats: In normal lung, the top 100 clones accounted for a significantly larger cumulative share of the repertoire than in tumor tissue. Significantly higher TCR diversity was found in younger patients, and higher tumor TCR diversity was associated with shorter overall and disease-free survival. Peripheral blood was not sequenced, so blood TCRbeta repertoires were not examined in the lung cancer patients of the study. TCR diversity (inverse Simpson) was significantly higher in tumor than in normal lung tissue (around 450 vs 150, P = 0.0075, Mann-Whitney U test). The methods do not name the sequencing platform or mention unique molecular identifiers. With only approximately 16 patients in the cohort, the authors noted that larger samples and more detailed clinical data are needed.

Receptor libraries were prepared by multiplex PCR. For sequencing, an Illumina HiSeq 2500 was employed. TCRbeta libraries were constructed through three rounds of nested PCR with primers (Table S4) according to protocols modified from ARM-PCR. Before sequencing, PCR products of 200-500 bp were excised from the gel and purified with the QIAquick gel extraction kit. The paper's processing steps were these. Reads were cleaned using Trimmomatic, were merged into complete CDR3 sequences using FLASH, and were assigned to V(D)J germline segments using MiTCR. VDJtools was used to compute clonal diversity as the inverse Simpson's index. A read counted as productive if the sequence was in-frame and lacked a premature stop codon. TCRdb reanalyzed the raw reads on its own, using fastp at Q25 for trimming and MiXCR for clone calling, and kept in-frame beta chains. Each CDR3 protein appears once, grouped with its most common genes and DNA. TCRdb, not the original authors, processed these V and J calls. The sample table shows approximately 130,000 distinct CDR3 sequences, and about 66% are seen once. Together, the top ten hold 10% to 15% of the sample.

From the cysteine through the phenylalanine, the CDR3 covers 14 amino acids. Here the CDR3 DNA is all that survives: 42 bases in frame from base 1. RNA was extracted from bulk unsorted tissue and checked for quality with a NanoDrop ND-1000 and an Agilent 2100. All donors had newly diagnosed lung cancer, had not received prior chemotherapy, and were admitted for thoracic surgery in China between August and November 2014. Patients who had received previous radiotherapy or chemotherapy, or who had another concurrent cancer, were excluded from the study. Pieces of surgical tissue measuring about 1-2.1 cm3 were kept in RNAlater solution and held at -80 degrees C until needed.

Sequencing was carried out using lung tumor tissue. The sequence links TRBV12-3 or TRBV12-4 to TRBJ2-1; TRBD1 is a possible D gene, resting on 6 matching bases. The receptor's source is a young man with non-small cell lung cancer. Read as DNA, the sequence is TGTGCTAGCAGTTTAAGGGGGTGGTACAATGAGCAATTCTTC. Translated, it gives CASSLRGWYNEQFF.